This TCR beta chain was retrieved from a study of blood T cell repertoires in COVID-19. On the study more broadly: Researchers got acute and convalescent COVID-19 samples from the United States, Italy and Spain.

This CDR3 region has 11 residues. Trimming left V 2 bases short and J 4 bases short, with 5 bases between. The germline V gene encodes CDR1 GTSNPN and CDR2 SVGIG (reference sequence). In the source study's methods: Researchers report that nucleated cell counts were estimated from reference gene primer amplification. Repertoires were generated with immunoSEQ multiplex PCR, while TCRdb's copy carries only in-frame clones and drops some. The DNA gave D and trimming, while V, J and clone size come from that table. The sample holds fewer than 200,000 clones, roughly 70% seen once. This clone was detected only a few times.

The chain joins TRBV30 to TRBJ2-5, with D uncertain. Sequencing was performed on peripheral blood. The sequence derives from a woman older than 75 with acute or convalescent COVID-19. CDR3 loop: CAWSRVETQYF. CDR3 nucleotide sequence: TGTGCCTGGAGTCGTGTAGAGACCCAGTACTTC.